The next 19 T cell receptor beta chains were all read from a single sample in a study of identical twins. TCRdb reanalysed the 5' RACE reads using MiXCR and keeps one entry per CDR3 protein. The data hold more than 1.5 million distinct CDR3 sequences, with around 33% observed a single time. Sequencing used cord blood. The receptors come from a newborn girl in good health.

This chain links TRBV20-1 with TRBJ1-4; TRBD1 is a possible D gene (6 bases). Trimming shortened V by 3 bases and J by 9 bases, and 23 bases separated the two germline ends. Germline loops: CDR1 DFQATT, CDR2 SNEGSKA (reference sequence). This CDR3 spans 16 amino acids. The chain's CDR3 is CSARPGDRRENKKLFF. The CDR3 DNA sequence: TGCAGTGCTAGGCCCGGCGACAGGCGCGAAAATAAAAAACTGTTTTTT.

This clonotype was seen a handful of times. V usage is TRBV29-1 and J usage is TRBJ1-5; D is unresolved. CDR1 is SQVTM and CDR2 is ANQGSEA in the germline V gene. V was clipped by 7 bases and J by 0 bases, with 22 bases between them. The CDR3 extends over 17 amino acids. CDR3 residues: CSARLGIPGLSNQPQHF. The CDR3 region has the DNA TGCAGCGCGAGGCTTGGAATCCCAGGCCTTAGCAATCAGCCCCAGCATTTT.

The V call is TRBV6-5, the J call TRBJ1-5; 9 nucleotides agree with TRBD1. V lost 5 bases to trimming and J lost 0 bases; unmatched junction nucleotides: 20. The CDR3 totals 21 residues. Germline-derived CDR1 and CDR2 are MNHEY and SVGAGI. CDR3 amino acids: CASSNGTGWVSPYYSNQPQHF. CDR3 nucleotides: TGTGCCAGCAGTAACGGGACAGGGTGGGTATCTCCCTACTATAGCAATCAGCCCCAGCATTTT.

As to this clonotype: Sequence at one end of the junction differs from germline and may be a read error. The chain couples TRBV5-1 to TRBJ2-2; D gene unclear. Looked up from germline, CDR1 is SGHRS and CDR2 is YFSETQ. The CDR3 loop spans 11 amino acids. The CDR3 reads CASILEQKLFF. CDR3 DNA: TGCGCCAGCATCTTGGAACAGAAGCTGTTTTTT.

This clonotype has only a few counts. The genes are TRBV12-3 or TRBV12-4 and TRBJ2-1; D is unresolved. The CDR3 runs 15 residues. V shed 6 bases and J shed 0 bases, with 12 bases lying between them. The CDR3 nucleotides read TGTGCCAGCAGCCTAAGTTTTACCTCCTACAATGAGCAGTTCTTC. It yields the protein CASSLSFTSYNEQFF.

This clonotype was observed a few times. V and J are TRBV5-1 and TRBJ2-1; D not resolved. The CDR3 consists of 11 residues. CDR1 is SGHRS, CDR2 YFSETQ, per germline. V lost 3 bases, J lost 12 bases, and 10 bases lay in between. For the CDR3, the DNA is TGCGCCAGCAGCTCTGCAGTGGCGCAGTTCTTC. Amino acids: CASSSAVAQFF.

This clonotype has just a few counts. The chain links TRBV7-7 to TRBJ2-3; D gene uncertain. CDR3 length equals 14 residues. V dropped 3 bases and J dropped 0 bases, with 7 bases sitting between them. Germline V gene lookup returns CDR1 SSHAT and CDR2 FNYEAQ (reference sequence). The CDR3 sequence is CASSLSVSTDTQYF. In nucleotides, the CDR3 is TGTGCCAGCAGCTTGTCCGTGAGCACAGATACGCAGTATTTT.

This clonotype was picked up a small number of times. The chain employs TRBV2 and TRBJ1-2; D call uncertain. With 0 bases removed from V and 2 bases from J, the gap between germline ends came to 7 bases. Germline V gene lookup returns CDR1 SNHLY and CDR2 FYNNEI. The CDR3 has 14 residues. The CDR3: CASSEASGNYGYTF. CDR3 DNA: TGTGCCAGCAGTGAAGCGTCTGGGAACTATGGCTACACCTTC.

This clonotype appeared a few times. The rearrangement joins TRBV7-2 to TRBJ2-3, with D possibly TRBD2 on 5 matching bases. Germline lookup yields CDR1 SGHTA and CDR2 FQGNSA. This CDR3 comprises 18 residues. Trimming stripped 3 bases from V and 0 bases from J, with 19 bases between. Here the CDR3 reads CASSLSPIAITSTDTQYF. Here the CDR3 DNA reads TGTGCCAGCAGCTTGTCTCCGATAGCGATTACTAGCACAGATACGCAGTATTTT.

This clonotype was counted only a few times. V gene TRBV10-3 combines with J gene TRBJ2-3; a weak D match, TRBD1 (8 bases). Trimming pared 4 bases from V and 1 base from J, leaving 12 bases between. The CDR3 sequence is 15 residues long. CDR1 ENHRY and CDR2 SYGVKD come from the germline V gene. This CDR3 reads CAISGTGRGTDTQYF. In DNA form, the CDR3 reads TGTGCCATCAGTGGGACAGGGAGGGGCACAGATACGCAGTATTTT.

This clonotype was counted ten times or more. This sequence joins TRBV20-1 and TRBJ2-7; TRBD2 agrees at 7 bases. The CDR3 runs 12 residues. V dropped 4 bases and J dropped 2; count of bases not matched to a gene: 2. Germline CDR1 DFQATT, CDR2 SNEGSKA (reference sequence). CDR3: CSAKRGAYEQYF. For the CDR3, the DNA is TGCAGTGCTAAGCGGGGAGCCTACGAGCAGTACTTC.

This clonotype was seen more than once but under ten times. The rearrangement joins TRBV4-2 to TRBJ1-1; TRBD1 agrees at 8 bases. The germline V gene encodes CDR1 LGHNA and CDR2 YNFKEQ. The CDR3 runs 14 residues. V gave up 3 bases and J gave up 3 bases; unmatched junction bases: 3. The CDR3 reads CASSHLGQDTEAFF. The CDR3 DNA reads as TGTGCCAGCAGCCATTTGGGACAGGACACTGAAGCTTTCTTT.

This chain links TRBV20-1 with TRBJ2-5, with D possibly TRBD2 on 5 matching bases. The germline V and J ends were trimmed by 3 bases and 11 bases, with 16 bases remaining between them. CDR1 is DFQATT and CDR2 is SNEGSKA in the germline V gene (reference sequence). This CDR3 region has 12 residues. The CDR3 DNA is TGCAGTGCTAGCGGGGTGGAGGATGAGCAGTACTTC. Protein product: CSASGVEDEQYF.

The V gene is TRBV28, the J gene TRBJ2-5; TRBD2 might be the D (5 bases). CDR1 MDHEN and CDR2 SYDVKM come from the germline V gene. The V and J ends lost 5 bases and 3 bases respectively, with 19 bases between them. CDR3 length: 16 residues. CDR3 sequence: CASSTLKMDGEETQYF. Written as DNA, the CDR3 is TGTGCCAGCAGTACCCTCAAAATGGACGGGGAAGAGACCCAGTACTTC.

The chain joins TRBV4-3 to TRBJ2-7, with unresolved D. The germline V gene encodes CDR1 LGHNA and CDR2 YSLEER. This CDR3 contains 15 residues. Trimming shortened V by 0 bases and J by 0 bases, and 9 bases separated the two germline ends. The CDR3 nucleotides are TGCGCCAGCAGCCAAGATTCAAGCTTCTCCTACGAGCAGTACTTC. It specifies CASSQDSSFSYEQYF.

For this clonotype: A junction boundary mismatches the germline segment, possibly from a read error. This chain joins TRBV12-3 or TRBV12-4 and TRBJ2-1, with TRBD2 matching 14 bases. The J call may be faulty, since TRBJ2-7 better matches the DNA end. The CDR3 runs 17 residues. The CDR3 sequence: CAGSSPPGLAGVYEQYF. The DNA for the CDR3 is TGTGCCGGCAGTTCTCCTCCGGGACTAGCGGGAGTATATGAGCAGTACTTC.

This chain links TRBV28 with TRBJ2-3, with 12 bases matching TRBD2. CDR1 and CDR2 (germline): MDHEN, SYDVKM. The V gene end was trimmed by 5 bases and the J gene end by 2 bases; junction bases not matched to a gene: 23. The CDR3 totals 22 residues. The CDR3 protein is CASSELPLTSGRGGFITDTQYF. The CDR3 DNA reads as TGTGCCAGCAGTGAACTACCATTGACTAGCGGGAGAGGCGGTTTCATCACAGATACGCAGTATTTT.

This clonotype has just a few counts. V gene TRBV6-2 or TRBV6-3 combines with J gene TRBJ1-2; TRBD1 matches 8 bases. This CDR3 region has 13 residues. The junction had 5 bases not matched to a gene; V was cut back by 6 bases and J by 5 bases. Germline V lookup: CDR1 MNHEY, CDR2 SVGEGT. CDR3 sequence: CASRPQGAYGYTF. The CDR3, as DNA: TGTGCCAGCAGGCCCCAGGGGGCGTATGGCTACACCTTC.

The sample holds a few counts of this clonotype. The chain couples TRBV5-1 to TRBJ2-7; 9 bases are a match to TRBD1. This CDR3 contains 16 residues. The V gene end was trimmed by 2 bases and the J gene end by 3 bases; junction bases not matched to a gene: 9. Germline assignment: CDR1 SGHRS and CDR2 YFSETQ. The CDR3 DNA is TGCGCCAGCAGCTTAGGGACAGGGAAAGTTCGCTACGAGCAGTACTTC. Translating gives CASSLGTGKVRYEQYF. Together with reference TRBV5-1 and TRBJ2-7, the CDR3 gives the full variable domain: KAGVTQTPRYLIKTRGQQVTLSCSPISGHRSVSWYQQTPGQGLQFLFEYFSETQRNKGNFPGRFSGRQFSNSRSEMNVSTLELGDSALYLCASSLGTGKVRYEQYFGPGTRLTVT.